The text below deals with one T cell receptor beta chain. Antigen unknown. What was amplified from RNA transcripts were TCR beta CDR3 regions. When the TCR CDR3 underwent first-round RT-PCR, the HTBI primer set was used. TCRdb redid the calling of the multiplex PCR reads with MiXCR, one entry per CDR3 protein. The table has about 600,000 distinct CDR3 sequences, approximately 15% seen once. Germline CDR1 and CDR2: GTSNPN and SVGIG (reference sequence). V gave up 3 bases and J gave up 5 bases, with 7 bases separating them. There are 11 residues in the CDR3. This entry is derived from a study of T cells in Graves' hyperthyroidism and ophthalmopathy. Study overall: Peripheral blood was drawn at first diagnosis, prior to all treatment. Study-wide findings and caveats: Patients with ophthalmopathy were separated from those with stable hyperthyroidism by a 13 V-J model.

This clonotype was obtained from a woman aged 18-29 years with Graves' ophthalmopathy. The specimen sequenced was blood. This chain connects TRBV30 to TRBJ1-2; D possibly corresponds to TRBD1 (5 bases). CDR3 sequence reads: CAWSPGYGYTF. Here the CDR3 DNA reads TGTGCCTGGAGCCCAGGGTATGGCTACACCTTC.